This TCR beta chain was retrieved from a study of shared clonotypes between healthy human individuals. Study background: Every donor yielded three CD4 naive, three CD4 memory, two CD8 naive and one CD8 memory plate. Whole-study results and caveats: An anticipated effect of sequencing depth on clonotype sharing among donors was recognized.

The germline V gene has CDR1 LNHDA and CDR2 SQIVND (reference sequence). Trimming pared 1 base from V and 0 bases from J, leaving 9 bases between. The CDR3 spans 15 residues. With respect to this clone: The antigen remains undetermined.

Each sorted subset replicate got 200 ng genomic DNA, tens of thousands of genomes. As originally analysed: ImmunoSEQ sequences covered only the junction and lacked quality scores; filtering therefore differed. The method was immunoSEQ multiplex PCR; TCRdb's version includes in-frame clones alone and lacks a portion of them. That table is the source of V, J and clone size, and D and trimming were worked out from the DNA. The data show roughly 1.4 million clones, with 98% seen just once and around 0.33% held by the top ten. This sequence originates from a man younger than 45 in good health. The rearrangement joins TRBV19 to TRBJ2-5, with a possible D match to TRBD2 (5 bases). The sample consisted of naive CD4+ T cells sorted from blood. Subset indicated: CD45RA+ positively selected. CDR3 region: CASSIGPGYQETQYF. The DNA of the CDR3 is TGTGCCAGTAGTATAGGGCCGGGGTACCAAGAGACCCAGTACTTC.